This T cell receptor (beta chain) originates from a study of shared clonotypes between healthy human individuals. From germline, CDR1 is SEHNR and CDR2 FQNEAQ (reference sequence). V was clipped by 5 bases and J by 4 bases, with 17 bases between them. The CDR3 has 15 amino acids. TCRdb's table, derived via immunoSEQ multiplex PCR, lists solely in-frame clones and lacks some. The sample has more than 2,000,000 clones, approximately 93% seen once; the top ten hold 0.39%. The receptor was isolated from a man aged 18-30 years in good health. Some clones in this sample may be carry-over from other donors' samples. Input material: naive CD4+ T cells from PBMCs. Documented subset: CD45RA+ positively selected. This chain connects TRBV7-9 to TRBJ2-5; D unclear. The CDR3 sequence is CASSALGWLAETQYF. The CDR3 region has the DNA TGTGCCAGCAGCGCGTTGGGTTGGCTGGCAGAGACCCAGTACTTC.